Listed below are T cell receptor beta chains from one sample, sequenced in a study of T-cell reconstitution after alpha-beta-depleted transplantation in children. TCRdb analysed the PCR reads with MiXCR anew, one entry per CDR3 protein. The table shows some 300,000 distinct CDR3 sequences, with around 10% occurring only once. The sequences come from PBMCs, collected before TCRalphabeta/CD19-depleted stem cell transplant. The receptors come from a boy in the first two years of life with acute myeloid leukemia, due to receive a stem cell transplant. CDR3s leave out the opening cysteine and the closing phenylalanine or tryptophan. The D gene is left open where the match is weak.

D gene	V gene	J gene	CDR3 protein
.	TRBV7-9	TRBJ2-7	ASSLGSQGPYEQY
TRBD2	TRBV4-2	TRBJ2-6	ASSLAAGGSRANVLT
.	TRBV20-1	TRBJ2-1	SADSAGHNEQF
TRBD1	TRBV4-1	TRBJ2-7	ASSQDRKDRGLYEQY
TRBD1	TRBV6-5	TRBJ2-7	ASSYSTGLSYEQY
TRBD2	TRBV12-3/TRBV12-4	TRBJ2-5	ASSPGQEGLAGEKQETQY
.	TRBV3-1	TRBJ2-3	ASSQGVTSTDTQY
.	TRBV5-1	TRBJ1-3	ASSLTGSSGNTIY
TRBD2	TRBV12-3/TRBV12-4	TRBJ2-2	ASSLAGGRNTGELF
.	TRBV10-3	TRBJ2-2	AIKVTGQSNTGELF
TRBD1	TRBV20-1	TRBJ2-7	SARRPGQSTYEQY
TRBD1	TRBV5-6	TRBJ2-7	ASSPSGTGAYEQY
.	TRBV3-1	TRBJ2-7	ASSLGLPFYEQY
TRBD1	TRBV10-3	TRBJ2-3	AIRSTGGSTDTQY
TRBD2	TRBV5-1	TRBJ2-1	ASKLAGDYNEQF
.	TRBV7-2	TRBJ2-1	ASSLASLFDEQF
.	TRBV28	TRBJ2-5	ASSLGLADYQETQY
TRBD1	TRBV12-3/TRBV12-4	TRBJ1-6	ASRIGQGYNSPLH
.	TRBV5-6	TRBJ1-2	ASSLPRNGYT
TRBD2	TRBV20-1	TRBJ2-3	SARDWASGSILSDTQY
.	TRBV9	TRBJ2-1	ASSSRDTDNEQF
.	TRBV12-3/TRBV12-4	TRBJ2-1	ASSSGLDTA
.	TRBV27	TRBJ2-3	ASSYNRVADTQY
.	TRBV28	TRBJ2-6	ASSFSRDTFSAANVLT
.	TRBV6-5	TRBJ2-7	ASSYSRTTYEQY
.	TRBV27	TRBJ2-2	ASSLWAGANPNTGELF
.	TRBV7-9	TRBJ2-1	ASSLAQVNNEQF
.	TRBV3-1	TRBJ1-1	ASSRRDRNTEAF
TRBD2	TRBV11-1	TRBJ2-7	ASSFFRPIGTSGSYEQY
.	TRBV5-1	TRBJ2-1	ASSSTDYNEQF
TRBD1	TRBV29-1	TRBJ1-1	SVEKGARLNTEAF
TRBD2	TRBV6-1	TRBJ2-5	ASFLTSGGAERETQY
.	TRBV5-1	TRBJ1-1	ASSRGDGAEAF
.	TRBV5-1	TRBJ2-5	ASSFGEAGETQY
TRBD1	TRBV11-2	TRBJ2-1	ASSAGTVQF
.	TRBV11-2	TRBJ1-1	ASSSLTEAF
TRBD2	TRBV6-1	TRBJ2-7	ALQRTSGGAYEQY
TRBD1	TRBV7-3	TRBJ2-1	ASSSPGGSDNEQF
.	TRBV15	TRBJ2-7	ATSRDRHSYEQY
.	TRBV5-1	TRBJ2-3	ASSLGIKRTDTQY
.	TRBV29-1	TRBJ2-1	SAWRDCLVQF
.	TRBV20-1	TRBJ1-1	SARQDFMNTEAF
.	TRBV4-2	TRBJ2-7	ASSQDEPSYEQY
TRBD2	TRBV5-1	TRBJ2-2	ASSLVTSGRFTGELF
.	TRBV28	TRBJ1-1	ASTYPGAEAF
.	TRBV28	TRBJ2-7	ASSALGHSYEQY
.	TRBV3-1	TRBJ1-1	ASSQVRGHEAF
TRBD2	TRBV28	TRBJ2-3	ASSPGRGTQY
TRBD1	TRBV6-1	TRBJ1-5	ASSKTGFGNQPQH